The T cell receptor (beta chain) described here comes from a study of cytomegalovirus exposure and HLA in healthy donors. Use of 60 Vbeta and 13 Jbeta primers characterized the PCR. Here immunoSEQ multiplex PCR was the method, and the copy in TCRdb shows in-frame clones only, minus some. The sample comprises approximately 150,000 clones, 65% to 70% of which are singletons, and less than 5% rests with the top ten. CDR3 length: 15 residues. Germline CDR1 reads LNHDA; CDR2 reads SQIVND (reference sequence). Trimming stripped 8 bases from V and 4 bases from J, with 20 bases between. Sequencing used PBMCs. This chain joins TRBV19 and TRBJ2-5; possibly TRBD1 for D (6 bases). The clonotype was recovered from a woman in her late teens or twenties in good health and CMV-seropositive. Here the CDR3 reads CASAPVGAPRETQYF. CDR3 sequence (DNA): TGTGCCAGTGCGCCCGTGGGGGCACCGCGAGAGACCCAGTACTTC.